Below are 14 T cell receptor beta chains sequenced from a single sample in a study of blood T cell repertoires in COVID-19. Clones were sequenced by immunoSEQ multiplex PCR, and TCRdb holds only the in-frame ones, with some missing. The data hold 200,000 to 300,000 clones, with about four fifths observed a single time. The sequenced material came from PBMCs or T cells enriched from blood (not recorded which). These receptors all come from a woman aged 40 to 55 who had been exposed to COVID-19.

The V call is TRBV9, the J call TRBJ2-3; possibly TRBD1 for D (5 bases). V gave up 1 base and J gave up 3 bases, with 9 bases separating them. CDR3 length: 14 amino acids. Germline values: CDR1 SGDLS, CDR2 YYNGEE. CDR3 coding DNA: TGTGCCAGCAGCGTATCAGGGCGGACAGATACGCAGTATTTT. This translates into CASSVSGRTDTQYF.

J is TRBJ1-6 and V is TRBV10-1; TRBD1 aligns across 7 bases. With V trimmed by 0 bases and J by 7 bases, 9 bases remained unmatched. Germline loops: CDR1 WNHNN, CDR2 SYGVQD (reference sequence). This CDR3 spans 17 amino acids. As DNA, the CDR3 is TGCGCCAGCAGTGAGTCTTTTAACGGACAGGCGAATTCACCCCTCCACTTT. Its translation: CASSESFNGQANSPLHF.

The chain couples TRBV29-1 to TRBJ2-5; D perhaps matches TRBD2 (5 bases). V dropped 7 bases and J dropped 4 bases, with 13 bases sitting between them. Germline CDR1 and CDR2: SQVTM and ANQGSEA. The length of the CDR3 is 12 residues. The CDR3 loop is CSAIGLAETQYF. CDR3 coding DNA: TGCAGCGCCATCGGCCTAGCAGAGACCCAGTACTTC. Drawing the rest from reference TRBV29-1 and TRBJ2-5, the complete variable domain is SAVISQKPSRDICQRGTSLTIQCQVDSQVTMMFWYRQQPGQSLTLIATANQGSEATYESGFVIDKFPISRPNLTFSTLTVSNMSPEDSSIYLCSAIGLAETQYFGPGTRLLVL.

This clone has more than one count but fewer than ten. The chain employs TRBV11-2 and TRBJ2-5, with a tentative D call TRBD2 (6 bases). The CDR3 covers 17 residues. Germline CDR1 is SGHAT and CDR2 is FQNNGV. The V end lost 7 bases, the J end lost 5 bases, and 26 bases lay between the germline ends. Here the CDR3 DNA reads TGTGCCAGCACCCCTGGGGCGGGGCCGAAGGGAGCGGAGACCCAGTACTTC. Translation: CASTPGAGPKGAETQYF.

This clone appeared once. The DNA for the CDR3 is TGTGCCAGCAGTTCAACAGGGGGCGCCTCCTACGAGCAGTACTTC. It specifies CASSSTGGASYEQYF. V and J are TRBV6-5 and TRBJ2-7, with 9 positions matching TRBD1. J was trimmed by 0 bases and V by 4 bases; bases with no gene match: 4. The CDR3 contains 15 residues. CDR1 is MNHEY, CDR2 SVGAGI, per germline.

The V and J genes are TRBV15 and TRBJ2-5, with 7 bases that match TRBD2. Germline V CDR1 and CDR2: LNHNV, YYDKDF (reference sequence). Losses at the gene ends were 0 bases for V and 4 bases for J; bases not matched to a gene: 5. CDR3 length: 15 residues. The CDR3 nucleotides are TGTGCCACCAGCAGAGATCGGACTAGGGGAGAGACCCAGTACTTC. Translating it yields CATSRDRTRGETQYF.

The genes are TRBV18 and TRBJ2-1, with D perhaps TRBD2 (6 bases). V lost 3 bases to trimming and J lost 0 bases, with 15 bases between them. This CDR3 contains 17 residues. Germline V gene lookup returns CDR1 KGHSH and CDR2 LQKENI. Here the CDR3 reads CASSPFNGGSSYNEQFF. In nucleotides, the CDR3 is TGTGCCAGCTCACCTTTCAACGGGGGTAGCTCCTACAATGAGCAGTTCTTC.

This chain connects TRBV2 to TRBJ2-3; 11 nucleotides match TRBD2. V trimming: 5 bases; J trimming: 6 bases; junction bases outside the gene matches: 13. From germline, CDR1 is SNHLY and CDR2 FYNNEI. The CDR3 sequence is 17 residues long. CDR3 residues: CASSRVVAGGPGDTQYF. Here the CDR3 DNA reads TGTGCCAGCAGTCGGGTGGTAGCGGGGGGGCCAGGGGATACGCAGTATTTT.

This clone was observed a handful of times. The genes are TRBV7-9 and TRBJ1-5, with D uncertain. The CDR3 has 14 residues. Germline CDR1 and CDR2: SEHNR and FQNEAQ (reference sequence). Trimming removed 1 base from V and 6 bases from J, with 10 bases in between. CDR3 bases: TGTGCCAGCAGCTTAGACGCGGGATTTCAGCCCCAGCATTTT. Translating it yields CASSLDAGFQPQHF.

The gene calls are TRBV6-2 or TRBV6-3 and TRBJ1-1, with D possibly being TRBD1 (5 bases). Trimming cost V 5 bases and J 8 bases, with 12 bases left between them. The germline gives CDR1 MNHEY, CDR2 SVGEGT. The CDR3 loop spans 12 amino acids. The DNA for the CDR3 is TGTGCCAGCAGTCCCCAGACAGTCGAAGCTTTCTTT. It codes for CASSPQTVEAFF.

This rearrangement joins TRBV19 to TRBJ1-1; TRBD1 matches at 7 bases. After removal of 5 bases from V and 4 bases from J, the junction contained 7 bases not matched to a gene. Germline V gene sequence: CDR1 LNHDA, CDR2 SQIVND (reference sequence). CDR3 length: 14 amino acids. The CDR3 is CASSLGQTGTEAFF. CDR3 in DNA: TGTGCCAGTAGTTTGGGACAGACGGGCACTGAAGCTTTCTTT.

V and J are TRBV6-5 and TRBJ1-4, with 7 bases matching TRBD1. The CDR3 is 13 amino acids. The V and J ends lost 11 bases and 8 bases, in that order; junction bases with no gene match: 11. Germline CDR1 MNHEY, CDR2 SVGAGI. For the CDR3, the DNA is TGTGCCCTAGTAGGGGACAGCCCGGAAAAACTGTTTTTT. Amino acid sequence: CALVGDSPEKLFF.

This chain joins TRBV28 and TRBJ1-1, with 8 bases matching TRBD1. CDR3 size: 14 residues. Germline V gene lookup returns CDR1 MDHEN and CDR2 SYDVKM. The ends lost 4 bases at V and 9 bases at J; junction bases unmatched: 10. DNA of the CDR3: TGTGCCAGCAGTTCAGGGGGCAAACAGCTCCAAGCTTTCTTT. Encoded protein: CASSSGGKQLQAFF. The complete variable domain, with remaining parts taken from reference TRBV28 and TRBJ1-1, reads DVKVTQSSRYLVKRTGEKVFLECVQDMDHENMFWYRQDPGLGLRLIYFSYDVKMKEKGDIPEGYSVSREKKERFSLILESASTNQTSMYLCASSSGGKQLQAFFGQGTRLTVV.

The chain employs TRBV2 and TRBJ2-2; 9 bases are shared with TRBD1. This CDR3 spans 14 amino acids. J lost 6 bases, V lost 7 bases, and 6 bases had no gene match. Germline assignment: CDR1 SNHLY and CDR2 FYNNEI. The CDR3 nucleotides read TGTGCCAGCAAACAGGGGGCCTCAGCCGGGGAGCTGTTTTTT. The encoded protein is CASKQGASAGELFF.